This T cell receptor (beta chain) was sequenced for a study of shared clonotypes between healthy human individuals. General study results and limits: Clonotype sharing across donors was expected to vary with sequencing depth.

Generated by immunoSEQ multiplex PCR, the TCRdb table keeps only in-frame clones and is missing some. The data contain some 2,500,000 clones, approximately 93% of them singletons. For this clone: Antigen specificity is unknown.

Adult Caucasians living in Nashville, Tennessee made up all of the donors. The trim removed 4 bases at V and 5 bases at J, leaving 2 bases unmatched. The CDR3 consists of 15 residues. Germline lookup yields CDR1 SGHDN and CDR2 FVKESK. Sequencing was done on a sample of naive CD4+ T cells from PBMCs. Subset given: CD45RA+ positively selected. The origin of this receptor is a man between 18 and 35 years old in good health. Some clones in this sample may be carry-over from other donors' samples. The genes are TRBV14 and TRBJ2-1, with 13 positions matching TRBD2. CDR3 in amino acids: CASSPLAGGHNEQFF. CDR3 nucleotide sequence: TGTGCCAGCAGCCCACTAGCGGGAGGGCACAATGAGCAGTTCTTC.